The entry below gives a single T cell receptor (beta chain) sequence along with its context. Its antigen is undetermined. TCR beta CDR3 region amplification was performed from RNA transcripts. TCR CDR3 regions were first amplified by RT-PCR with HTBI primers. Each CDR3 protein is one row after TCRdb ran MiXCR on the multiplex PCR reads. The sample has about 510,000 distinct CDR3 sequences, around 15% seen once; the top ten hold 11% to 15%. These data are taken from a study of T cells in Graves' hyperthyroidism and ophthalmopathy. Stable Graves' hyperthyroidism denoted no ophthalmopathy progression over 18 months. The CDR3 is 16 amino acids. With 3 bases removed from V and 6 bases from J, the gap between germline ends came to 15 bases. CDR1 is KGHSH, CDR2 LQKENI, per germline. Study-level findings and limits: Stable hyperthyroidism and ophthalmopathy were separated using 13 V-J signatures.

Material for sequencing was blood. The TCR was taken from a woman aged 40 to 50 with Graves' hyperthyroidism. The chain couples TRBV18 to TRBJ1-6; tentative D call: TRBD1 (5 bases). For the CDR3, the DNA is TGTGCCAGCTCACCGGGGCAGGGCCAGGTTAATTCACCCCTCCACTTT. Protein product: CASSPGQGQVNSPLHF.